This T cell receptor beta chain is from a study of human T cells and chemical hapten exposure. Whole-study context: Patch testing placed 0.01% DPC on the upper back, with readings at 6 days. It was small differences in pooled library volume that mainly caused per-sample TCR yields to vary.

Comment on this clonotype: Its specificity is unknown.

Overall study findings and caveats: No shift was seen in TCRs above 1 in 1000 frequency with DPC sensitization.

Time point specified: patch test 2, 6 weeks after DPC sensitization. Treatment in this sample: therapeutic diphenylcyclopropenone sensitization with weekly scalp DPC. CDR1 is SGDLS, CDR2 YYNGEE, per germline. The CDR3 contains 14 residues. Trimming shortened V by 0 bases and J by 1 base, and 8 bases separated the two germline ends. A single record per CDR3 protein comes from TCRdb applying MiXCR to the RACE reads. The sample yields about 40,000 distinct CDR3 sequences, less than 4% seen once. Specimen: whole blood, collected in connection with sensitization to the hapten diphenylcyclopropenone (DPC). This receptor was obtained from a man aged 35 to 55 with alopecia areata. Some clones in this sample may be carry-over from other donors' samples. This chain joins TRBV9 and TRBJ2-7; tentatively, D is TRBD1 or TRBD2 (6 bases each). The CDR3 DNA is TGTGCCAGCAGCGTAGCGGGGGCTTCCTACGAGCAGTACTTC. Translation gives CASSVAGASYEQYF.